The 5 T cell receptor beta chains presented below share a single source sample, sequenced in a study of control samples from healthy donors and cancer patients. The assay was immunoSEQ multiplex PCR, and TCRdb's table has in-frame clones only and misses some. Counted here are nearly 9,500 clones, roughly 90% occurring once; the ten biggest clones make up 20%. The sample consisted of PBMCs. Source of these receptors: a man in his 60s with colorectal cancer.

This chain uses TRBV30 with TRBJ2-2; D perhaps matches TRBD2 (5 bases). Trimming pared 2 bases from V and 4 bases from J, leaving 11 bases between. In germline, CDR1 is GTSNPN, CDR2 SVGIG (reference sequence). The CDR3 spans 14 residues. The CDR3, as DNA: TGTGCCTGGAGTTTCCAGGACTTCACCGGGGAGCTGTTTTTT. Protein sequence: CAWSFQDFTGELFF. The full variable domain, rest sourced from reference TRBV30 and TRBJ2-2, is SQTIHQWPATLVQPVGSPLSLECTVEGTSNPNLYWYRQAAGRGLQLLFYSVGIGQISSEVPQNLSASRPQDRQFILSSKKLLLSDSGFYLCAWSFQDFTGELFFGEGSRLTVL.

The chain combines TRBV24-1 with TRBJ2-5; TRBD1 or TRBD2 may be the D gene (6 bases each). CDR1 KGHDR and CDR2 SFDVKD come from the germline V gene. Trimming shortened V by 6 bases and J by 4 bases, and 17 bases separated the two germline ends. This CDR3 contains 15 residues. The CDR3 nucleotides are TGTGCCACCAGTACCCCCGAAGGGGGAGGAGAGACCCAGTACTTC. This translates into CATSTPEGGGETQYF.

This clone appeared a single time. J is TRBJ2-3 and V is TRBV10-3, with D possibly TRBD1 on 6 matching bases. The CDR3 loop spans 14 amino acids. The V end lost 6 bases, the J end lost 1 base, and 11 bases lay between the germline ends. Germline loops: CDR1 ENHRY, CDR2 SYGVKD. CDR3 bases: TGTGCCATCAGGAGAGAGGGGGGCACAGATACGCAGTATTTT. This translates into CAIRREGGTDTQYF.

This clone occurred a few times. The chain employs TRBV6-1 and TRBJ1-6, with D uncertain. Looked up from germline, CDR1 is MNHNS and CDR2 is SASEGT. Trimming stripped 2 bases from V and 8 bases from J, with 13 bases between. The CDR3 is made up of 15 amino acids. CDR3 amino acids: CASSELGLEHSPLHF. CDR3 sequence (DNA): TGTGCCAGCAGTGAACTAGGTCTTGAGCATTCACCCCTCCACTTT.

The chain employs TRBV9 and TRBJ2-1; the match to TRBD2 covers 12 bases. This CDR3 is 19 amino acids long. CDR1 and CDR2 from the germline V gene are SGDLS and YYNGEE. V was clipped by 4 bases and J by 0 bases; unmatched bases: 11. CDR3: CASSPQLAGGKPSYNEQFF. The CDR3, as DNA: TGTGCCAGCAGCCCCCAACTAGCGGGGGGTAAACCCTCCTACAATGAGCAGTTCTTC.